These T cell receptor beta chains were read from a single sample in a study. MiXCR was run by TCRdb on the 5' RACE reads, yielding one entry per CDR3 protein. The data show about 7,200 distinct CDR3 sequences, with roughly 40% seen just once and 3.5% to 4.5% held by the top ten. Material for sequencing was memory CD4+ T cells sorted from blood. All receptors derive from a female donor with breast cancer. Each CDR3 is given with its conserved first and last residue. The D gene is left open where the match is weak. Clone size, where shown, is once, few, many, or a class for clones that have expanded.

-	few	TRBV25-1	TRBJ2-5	CASSELGSGQETQYF	TGTGCCAGCAGTGAGCTCGGGAGCGGCCAAGAGACCCAGTACTTC
-	-	TRBV7-8	TRBJ2-4	CASSSSRAGKNIQYF	TGTGCCAGCAGCTCCTCACGGGCGGGGAAAAACATTCAGTACTTC
-	few	TRBV5-1	TRBJ2-5	CASSRLPGTKETQYF	TGCGCCAGCAGCCGACTGCCCGGGACAAAAGAGACCCAGTACTTC
-	-	TRBV7-2	TRBJ1-2	CASSSAYREGHTF	TGTGCCAGCAGCTCAGCGTACCGGGAAGGACACACCTTC
-	-	TRBV5-1	TRBJ2-7	CASRMAGTYEQYF	TGCGCCAGCAGGATGGCAGGGACCTACGAGCAGTACTTC
-	-	TRBV7-3	TRBJ2-1	CASSLTKNEQFF	TGTGCCAGCAGCTTAACGAAGAATGAGCAGTTCTTC
-	few	TRBV6-6	TRBJ1-3	CASSFSSPGSGNTIYF	TGTGCCAGCAGTTTCTCCTCCCCAGGGTCTGGAAACACCATATATTTT
-	medium-sized	TRBV7-9	TRBJ2-5	CASSPGQIQETQYF	TGTGCCAGCAGTCCCGGACAGATACAAGAGACCCAGTACTTC
-	few	TRBV7-9	TRBJ2-3	CASSFGTDTQYF	TGTGCCAGCAGCTTCGGCACAGATACGCAGTATTTT
-	medium-sized	TRBV7-8	TRBJ2-7	CASSFRGSYEQYF	TGTGCCAGCAGCTTTCGGGGCTCCTACGAGCAGTACTTC
TRBD1	-	TRBV24-1	TRBJ1-2	CATSSPDRGSDGYTF	TGTGCCACCAGCAGCCCGGACAGGGGTTCCGATGGCTACACCTTC
TRBD2	few	TRBV4-2	TRBJ2-3	CASSRTLSGGLDTQYF	TGTGCCAGCAGCCGGACGCTTAGCGGGGGATTAGATACGCAGTATTTT
TRBD2	few	TRBV4-2	TRBJ2-3	CASSQGAGGGDTQYF	TGTGCCAGCAGCCAAGGAGCGGGGGGGGGAGATACGCAGTATTTT
TRBD1	-	TRBV4-1	TRBJ1-2	CASSQTNLRGGGGYTF	TGCGCCAGCAGCCAAACAAATTTACGAGGGGGCGGTGGCTACACCTTC
-	-	TRBV9	TRBJ2-1	CASSVGNNEQFF	TGTGCCAGCAGCGTAGGAAACAATGAGCAGTTCTTC
-	few	TRBV20-1	TRBJ2-7	CSAQGSRTYEQYF	TGCAGTGCCCAGGGGTCCAGGACCTACGAGCAGTACTTC
-	-	TRBV2	TRBJ2-5	CASKESRAPQETQYF	TGTGCCAGCAAAGAAAGTAGAGCCCCCCAAGAGACCCAGTACTTC